This TCR beta chain originates from a study of blood T cell repertoires in COVID-19. Study information: In each case, the material was cDNA or gDNA derived from T cells, B-cell-depleted T cells, or PBMCs.

The germline V and J ends were trimmed by 2 bases and 6 bases, with 10 bases remaining between them. This CDR3 is built from 13 residues. CDR1 is MDHEN and CDR2 is SYDVKM in the germline V gene. Here immunoSEQ multiplex PCR was the method, and the copy in TCRdb shows in-frame clones only, minus some. The sample holds 180,000 or so clones; more than 75% are singletons and the top ten take 2.5%. The sample consisted of peripheral blood. The chain is built from TRBV28 and TRBJ1-2, with D maybe TRBD1 (5 bases). The receptor's source is a man aged 35-49 years with active or convalescent COVID-19. CDR3 sequence reads: CASSLGAGHGYTF. The CDR3 DNA reads TGTGCCAGCAGTTTAGGAGCAGGGCATGGCTACACCTTC.